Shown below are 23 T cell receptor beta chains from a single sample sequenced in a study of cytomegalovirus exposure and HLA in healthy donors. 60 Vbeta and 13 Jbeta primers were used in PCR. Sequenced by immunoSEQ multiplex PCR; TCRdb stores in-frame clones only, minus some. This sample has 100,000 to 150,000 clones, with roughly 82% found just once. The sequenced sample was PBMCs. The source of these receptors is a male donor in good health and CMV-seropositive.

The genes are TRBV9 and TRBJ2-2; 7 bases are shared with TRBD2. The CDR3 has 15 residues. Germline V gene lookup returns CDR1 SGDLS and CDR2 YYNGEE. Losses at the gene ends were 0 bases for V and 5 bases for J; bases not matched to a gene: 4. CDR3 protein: CASSVVISGTGELFF. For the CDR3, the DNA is TGTGCCAGCAGCGTAGTAATTAGCGGGACCGGGGAGCTGTTTTTT.

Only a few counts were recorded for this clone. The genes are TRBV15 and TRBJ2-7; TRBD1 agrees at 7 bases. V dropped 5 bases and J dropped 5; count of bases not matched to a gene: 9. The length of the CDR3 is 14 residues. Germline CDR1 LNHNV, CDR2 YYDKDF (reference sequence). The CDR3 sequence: CATSSQSQGDEQYF. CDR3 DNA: TGTGCCACCAGCTCCCAAAGTCAGGGGGACGAGCAGTACTTC.

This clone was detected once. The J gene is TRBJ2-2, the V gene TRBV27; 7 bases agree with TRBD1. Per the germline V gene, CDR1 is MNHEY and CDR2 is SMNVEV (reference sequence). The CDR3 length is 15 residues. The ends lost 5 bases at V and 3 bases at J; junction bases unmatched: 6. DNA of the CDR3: TGTGCCAGCAGTCCAGGGGGAACGGACACCGGGGAGCTGTTTTTT. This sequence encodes CASSPGGTDTGELFF.

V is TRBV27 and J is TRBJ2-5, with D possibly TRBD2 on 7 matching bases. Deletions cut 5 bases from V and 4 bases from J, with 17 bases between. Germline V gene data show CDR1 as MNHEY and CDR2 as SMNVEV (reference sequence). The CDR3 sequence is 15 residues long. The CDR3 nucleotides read TGTGCCAGCAGTCTCAGTGGAGGGGGGGGAGAGACCCAGTACTTC. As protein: CASSLSGGGGETQYF.

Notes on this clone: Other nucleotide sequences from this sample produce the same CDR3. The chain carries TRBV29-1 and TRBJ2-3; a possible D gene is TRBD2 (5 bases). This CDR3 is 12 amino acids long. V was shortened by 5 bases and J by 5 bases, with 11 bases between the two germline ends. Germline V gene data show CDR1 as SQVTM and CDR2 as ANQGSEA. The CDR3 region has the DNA TGCAGCGTTTTAACGGAGGTAGATACGCAGTATTTT. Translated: CSVLTEVDTQYF.

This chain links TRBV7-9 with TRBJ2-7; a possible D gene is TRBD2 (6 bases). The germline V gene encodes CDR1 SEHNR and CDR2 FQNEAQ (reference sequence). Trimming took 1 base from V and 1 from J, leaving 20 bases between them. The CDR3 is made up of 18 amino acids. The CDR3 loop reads CASSLETYFRDSSYEQYF. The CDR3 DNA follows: TGTGCCAGCAGCTTAGAAACCTATTTCCGGGACTCGTCCTACGAGCAGTACTTC.

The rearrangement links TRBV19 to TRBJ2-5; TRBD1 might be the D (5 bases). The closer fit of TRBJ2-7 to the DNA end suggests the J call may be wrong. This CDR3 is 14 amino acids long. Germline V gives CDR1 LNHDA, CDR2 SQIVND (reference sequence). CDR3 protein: CASSAGHGSYEQYF. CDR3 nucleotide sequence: TGTGCCAGTAGTGCTGGACACGGATCCTACGAGCAGTACTTC.

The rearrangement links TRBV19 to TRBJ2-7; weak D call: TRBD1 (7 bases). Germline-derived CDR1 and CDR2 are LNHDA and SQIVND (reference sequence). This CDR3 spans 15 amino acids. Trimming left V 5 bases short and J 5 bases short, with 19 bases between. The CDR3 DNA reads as TGTGCCAGTAGTGAACGCCTCAGGGGGGCGAACGAGCAGTACTTC. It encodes CASSERLRGANEQYF.

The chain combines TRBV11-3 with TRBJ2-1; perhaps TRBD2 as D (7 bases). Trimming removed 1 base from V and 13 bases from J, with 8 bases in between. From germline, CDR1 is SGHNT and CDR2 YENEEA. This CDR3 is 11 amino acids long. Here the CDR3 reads CASSLGGGQFF. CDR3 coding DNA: TGTGCCAGCAGCTTAGGCGGGGGCCAGTTCTTC.

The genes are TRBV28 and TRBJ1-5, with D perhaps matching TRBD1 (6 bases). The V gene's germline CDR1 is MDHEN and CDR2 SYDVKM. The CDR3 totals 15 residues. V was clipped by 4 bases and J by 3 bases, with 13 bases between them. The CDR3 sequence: CASSSRTAINQPQHF. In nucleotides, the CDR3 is TGTGCCAGCAGTTCCCGGACAGCAATCAATCAGCCCCAGCATTTT.

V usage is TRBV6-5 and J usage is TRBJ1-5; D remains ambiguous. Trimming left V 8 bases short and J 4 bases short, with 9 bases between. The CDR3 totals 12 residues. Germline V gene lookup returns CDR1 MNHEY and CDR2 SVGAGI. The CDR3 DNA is TGTGCCAGCGGAGGCCTAAATCAGCCCCAGCATTTT. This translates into CASGGLNQPQHF.

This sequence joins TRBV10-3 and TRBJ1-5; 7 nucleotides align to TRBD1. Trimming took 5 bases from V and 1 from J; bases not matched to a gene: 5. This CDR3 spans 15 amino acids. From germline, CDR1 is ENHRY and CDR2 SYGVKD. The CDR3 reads CAISTTGASNQPQHF. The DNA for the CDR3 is TGTGCCATCAGTACTACAGGGGCCAGCAATCAGCCCCAGCATTTT.

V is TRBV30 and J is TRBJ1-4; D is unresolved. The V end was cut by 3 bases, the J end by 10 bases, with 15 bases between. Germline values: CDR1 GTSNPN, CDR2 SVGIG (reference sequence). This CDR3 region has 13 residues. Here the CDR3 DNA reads TGTGCCTGGAGGGGCAACGTGGCGGGAAAACTGTTTTTT. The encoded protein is CAWRGNVAGKLFF.

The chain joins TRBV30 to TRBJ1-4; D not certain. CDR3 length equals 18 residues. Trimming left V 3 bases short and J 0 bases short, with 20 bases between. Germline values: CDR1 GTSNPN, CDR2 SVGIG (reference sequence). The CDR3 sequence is CAWRATIWALATNEKLFF. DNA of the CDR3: TGTGCCTGGAGAGCCACGATTTGGGCCCTTGCAACTAATGAAAAACTGTTTTTT.

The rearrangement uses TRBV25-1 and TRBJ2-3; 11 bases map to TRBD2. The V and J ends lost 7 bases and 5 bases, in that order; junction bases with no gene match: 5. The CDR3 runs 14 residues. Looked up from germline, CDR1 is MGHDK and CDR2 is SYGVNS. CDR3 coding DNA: TGTGCCAGCACCCCTAGCGGGAGGCGAGATACGCAGTATTTT. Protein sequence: CASTPSGRRDTQYF.

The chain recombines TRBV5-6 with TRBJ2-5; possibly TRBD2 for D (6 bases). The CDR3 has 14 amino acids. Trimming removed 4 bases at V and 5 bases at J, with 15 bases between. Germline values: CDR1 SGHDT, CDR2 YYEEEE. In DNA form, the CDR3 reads TGTGCCAGCAGCAACCGGGCCCGGGGGGAGACCCAGTACTTC. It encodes CASSNRARGETQYF.

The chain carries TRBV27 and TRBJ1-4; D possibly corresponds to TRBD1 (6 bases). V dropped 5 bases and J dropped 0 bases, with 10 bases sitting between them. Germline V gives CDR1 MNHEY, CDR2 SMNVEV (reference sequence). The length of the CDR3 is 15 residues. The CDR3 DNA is TGTGCCAGCAGTCAACAGGGCGCAACTAATGAAAAACTGTTTTTT. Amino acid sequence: CASSQQGATNEKLFF.

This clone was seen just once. CDR3: CASSGSGNYGYTF. The DNA of the CDR3 is TGTGCCAGCAGTGGATCAGGAAACTATGGCTACACCTTC. The genes are TRBV2 and TRBJ1-2; no reliable D call. This CDR3 spans 13 amino acids. V was pared by 4 bases and J by 2 bases, with 8 bases between. Germline V gene sequence: CDR1 SNHLY, CDR2 FYNNEI.

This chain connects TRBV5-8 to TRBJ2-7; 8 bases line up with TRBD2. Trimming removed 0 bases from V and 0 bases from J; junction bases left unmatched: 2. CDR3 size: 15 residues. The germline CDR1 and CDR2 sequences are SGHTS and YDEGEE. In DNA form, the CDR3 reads TGTGCCAGCAGCTTGGGGCTAGCGGGCTCCTACGAGCAGTACTTC. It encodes CASSLGLAGSYEQYF.

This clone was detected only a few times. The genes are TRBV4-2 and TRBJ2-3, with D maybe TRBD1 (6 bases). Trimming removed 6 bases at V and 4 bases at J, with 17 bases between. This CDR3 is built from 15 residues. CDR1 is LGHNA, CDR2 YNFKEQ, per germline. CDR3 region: CASSRDPKGADTQYF. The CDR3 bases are TGTGCCAGCAGTCGCGATCCAAAGGGGGCAGATACGCAGTATTTT.

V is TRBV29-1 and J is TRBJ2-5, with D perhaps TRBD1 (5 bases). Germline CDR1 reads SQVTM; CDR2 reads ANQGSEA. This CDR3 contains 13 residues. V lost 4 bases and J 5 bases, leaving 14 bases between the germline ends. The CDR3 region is CSVVPGFVETQYF. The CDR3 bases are TGCAGCGTTGTTCCAGGGTTTGTGGAGACCCAGTACTTC.

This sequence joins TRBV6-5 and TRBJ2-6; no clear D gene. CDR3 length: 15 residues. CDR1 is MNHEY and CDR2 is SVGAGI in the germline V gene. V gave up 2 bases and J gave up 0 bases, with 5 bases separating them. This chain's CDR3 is CASSYRSSGANVLTF. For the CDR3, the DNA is TGTGCCAGCAGTTACCGGAGCTCTGGGGCCAACGTCCTGACTTTC.

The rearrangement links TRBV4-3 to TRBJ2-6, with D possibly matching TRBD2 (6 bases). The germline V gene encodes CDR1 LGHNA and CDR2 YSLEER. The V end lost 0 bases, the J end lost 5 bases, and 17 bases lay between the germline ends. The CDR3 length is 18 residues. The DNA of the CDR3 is TGCGCCAGCAGCCAAGATTTCGGGGGAGCTGTTTGGGCCAACGTCCTGACTTTC. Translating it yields CASSQDFGGAVWANVLTF.